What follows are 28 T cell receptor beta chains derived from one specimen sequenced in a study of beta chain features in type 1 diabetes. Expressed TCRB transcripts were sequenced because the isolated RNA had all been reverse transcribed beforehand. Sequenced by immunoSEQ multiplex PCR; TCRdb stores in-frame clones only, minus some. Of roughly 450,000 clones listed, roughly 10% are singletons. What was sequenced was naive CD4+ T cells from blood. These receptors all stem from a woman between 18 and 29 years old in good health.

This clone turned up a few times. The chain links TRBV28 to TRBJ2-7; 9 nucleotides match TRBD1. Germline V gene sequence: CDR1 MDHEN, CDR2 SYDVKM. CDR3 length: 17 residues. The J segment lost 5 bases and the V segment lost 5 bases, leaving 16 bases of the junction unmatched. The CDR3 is CASSGAGLRQGVNEQYV. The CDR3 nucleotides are TGTGCCAGCAGTGGTGCAGGGTTGAGACAGGGGGTCAACGAGCAGTACGTC.

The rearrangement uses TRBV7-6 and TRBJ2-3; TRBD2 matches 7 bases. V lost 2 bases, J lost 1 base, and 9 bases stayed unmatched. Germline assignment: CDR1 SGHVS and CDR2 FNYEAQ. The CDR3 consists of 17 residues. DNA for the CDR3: TGTGCCAGCAGCTTATCACTAGCGCTCCGGGGCACAGATACGCAGTATTTT. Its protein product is CASSLSLALRGTDTQYF.

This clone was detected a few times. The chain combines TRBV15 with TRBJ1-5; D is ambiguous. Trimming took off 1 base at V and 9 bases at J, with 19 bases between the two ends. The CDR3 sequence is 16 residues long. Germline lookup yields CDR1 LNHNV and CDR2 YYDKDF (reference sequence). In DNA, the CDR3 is TGTGCCACCAGCAGAGTTGGGGAACGAGGAAGGCGGCCCCAGCATTTT. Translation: CATSRVGERGRRPQHF.

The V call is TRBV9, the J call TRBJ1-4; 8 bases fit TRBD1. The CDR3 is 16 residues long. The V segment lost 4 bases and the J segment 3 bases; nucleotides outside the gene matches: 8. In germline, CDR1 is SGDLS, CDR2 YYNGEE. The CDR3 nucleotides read TGTGCCAGCAGCCCCCGGACAGGGACCGCTAATGAAAAACTGTTTTTT. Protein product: CASSPRTGTANEKLFF.

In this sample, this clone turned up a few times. The CDR3 spells CASSKTGRTDTQYF. In nucleotides, the CDR3 is TGTGCCAGCAGCAAGACTGGACGCACAGATACGCAGTATTTT. The chain carries TRBV7-7 and TRBJ2-3; D unresolved. This CDR3 is 14 amino acids long. Germline V CDR1 and CDR2: SSHAT, FNYEAQ (reference sequence). V lost 5 bases and J lost 1, with 10 bases in between.

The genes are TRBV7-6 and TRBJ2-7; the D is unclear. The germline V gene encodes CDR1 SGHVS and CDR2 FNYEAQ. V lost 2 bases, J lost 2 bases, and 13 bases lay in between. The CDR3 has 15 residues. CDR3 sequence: CASSLLVDPTYEQYF. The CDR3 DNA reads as TGTGCCAGCAGCTTATTGGTCGACCCAACCTACGAGCAGTACTTC.

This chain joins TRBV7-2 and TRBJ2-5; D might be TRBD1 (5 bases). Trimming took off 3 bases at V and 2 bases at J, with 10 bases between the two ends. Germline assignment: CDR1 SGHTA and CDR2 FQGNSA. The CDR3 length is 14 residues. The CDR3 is CASSFLQVQETQYF. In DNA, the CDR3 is TGTGCCAGCAGCTTTCTACAGGTTCAAGAGACCCAGTACTTC.

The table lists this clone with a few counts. The CDR3 here is CASSKLPSVDTQYF. CDR3 coding DNA: TGTGCCAGCAGCAAGCTTCCCTCGGTAGACACCCAGTACTTC. The chain joins TRBV9 to TRBJ2-5; D is uncertain. This CDR3 is built from 14 residues. Germline-derived CDR1 and CDR2 are SGDLS and YYNGEE. V lost 4 bases, J lost 8 bases, and 18 bases lay in between.

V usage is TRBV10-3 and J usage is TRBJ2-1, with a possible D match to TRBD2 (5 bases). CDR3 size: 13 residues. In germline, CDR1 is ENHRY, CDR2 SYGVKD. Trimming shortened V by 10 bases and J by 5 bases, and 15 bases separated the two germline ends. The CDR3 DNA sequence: TGTGCCACCCGAAGGCTAGCAGACAATGAGCAGTTCTTC. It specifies CATRRLADNEQFF.

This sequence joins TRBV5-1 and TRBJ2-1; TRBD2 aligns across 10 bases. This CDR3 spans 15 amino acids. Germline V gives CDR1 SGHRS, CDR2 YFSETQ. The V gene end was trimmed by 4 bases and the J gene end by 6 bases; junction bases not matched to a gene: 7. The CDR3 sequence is CASSPELAGSNEQFF. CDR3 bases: TGCGCCAGCAGCCCTGAACTAGCGGGGTCCAATGAGCAGTTCTTC.

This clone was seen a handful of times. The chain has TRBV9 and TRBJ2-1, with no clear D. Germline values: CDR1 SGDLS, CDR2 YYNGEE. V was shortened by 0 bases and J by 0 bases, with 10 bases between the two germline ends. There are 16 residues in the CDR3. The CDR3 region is CASSVVSYSSYNEQFF. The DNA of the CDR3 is TGTGCCAGCAGCGTAGTTAGCTATAGCTCCTACAATGAGCAGTTCTTC.

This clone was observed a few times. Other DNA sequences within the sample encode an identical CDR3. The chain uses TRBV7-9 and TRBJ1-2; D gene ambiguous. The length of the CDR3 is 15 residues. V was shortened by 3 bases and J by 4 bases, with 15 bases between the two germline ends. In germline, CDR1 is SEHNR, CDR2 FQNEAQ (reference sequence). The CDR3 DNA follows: TGTGCCAGCAGCTTTGATGGTGGCGCCCTCTATGGCTACACCTTC. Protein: CASSFDGGALYGYTF. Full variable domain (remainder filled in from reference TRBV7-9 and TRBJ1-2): DTGVSQNPRHKITKRGQNVTFRCDPISEHNRLYWYRQTLGQGPEFLTYFQNEAQLEKSRLLSDRFSAERPKGSFSTLEIQRTEQGDSAMYLCASSFDGGALYGYTFGSGTRLTVV.

The DNA of the CDR3 is TGTGCCAGCGGGGACAACCCCTGGGAAGCTTTCTTT. Translated, it gives CASGDNPWEAFF. The V call is TRBV6-5, the J call TRBJ1-1; tentative D call: TRBD1 (6 bases). CDR3 length: 12 residues. Germline V gene sequence: CDR1 MNHEY, CDR2 SVGAGI. V was cut by 8 bases and J by 8 bases, with 15 bases left in between.

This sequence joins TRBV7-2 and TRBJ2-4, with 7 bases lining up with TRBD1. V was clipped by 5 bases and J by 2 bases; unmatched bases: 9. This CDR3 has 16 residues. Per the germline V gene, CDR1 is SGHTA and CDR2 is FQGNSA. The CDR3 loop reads CASSGDRVPSKNIQYF. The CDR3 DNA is TGTGCCAGCAGCGGCGACAGGGTACCGTCCAAAAACATTCAGTACTTC.

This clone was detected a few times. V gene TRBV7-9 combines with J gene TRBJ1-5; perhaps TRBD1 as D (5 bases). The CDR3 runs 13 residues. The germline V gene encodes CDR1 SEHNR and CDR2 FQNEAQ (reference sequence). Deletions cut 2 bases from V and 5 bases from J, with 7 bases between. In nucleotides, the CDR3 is TGTGCCAGCAGCTTATCCAGGGATCAGCCCCAGCATTTT. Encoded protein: CASSLSRDQPQHF.

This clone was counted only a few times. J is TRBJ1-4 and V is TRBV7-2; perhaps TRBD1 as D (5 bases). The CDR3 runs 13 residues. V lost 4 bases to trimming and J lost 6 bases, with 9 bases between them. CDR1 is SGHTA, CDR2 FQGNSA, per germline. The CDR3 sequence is CASSWGPDEKLFF. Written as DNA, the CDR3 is TGTGCCAGCAGCTGGGGCCCCGATGAAAAACTGTTTTTT.

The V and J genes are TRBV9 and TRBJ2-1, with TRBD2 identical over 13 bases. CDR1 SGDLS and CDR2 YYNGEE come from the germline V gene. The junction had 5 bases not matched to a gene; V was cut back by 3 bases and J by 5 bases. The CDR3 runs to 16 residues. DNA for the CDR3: TGTGCCAGCAGCGGTTTCGGGACTAGCGGGAACAATGAGCAGTTCTTC. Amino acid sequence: CASSGFGTSGNNEQFF.

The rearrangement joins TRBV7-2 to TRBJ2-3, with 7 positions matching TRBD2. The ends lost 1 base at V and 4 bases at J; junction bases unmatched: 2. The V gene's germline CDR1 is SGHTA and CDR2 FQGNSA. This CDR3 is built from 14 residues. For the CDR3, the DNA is TGTGCCAGCAGCTTAGGCGGGAGAGCAGATACGCAGTATTTT. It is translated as CASSLGGRADTQYF.

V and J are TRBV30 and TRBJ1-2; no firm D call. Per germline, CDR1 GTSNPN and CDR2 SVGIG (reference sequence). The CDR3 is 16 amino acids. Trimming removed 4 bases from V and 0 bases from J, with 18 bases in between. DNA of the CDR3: TGTGCCTGGATCCCTTTCCTGGCAGGAGCTAACTATGGCTACACCTTC. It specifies CAWIPFLAGANYGYTF.

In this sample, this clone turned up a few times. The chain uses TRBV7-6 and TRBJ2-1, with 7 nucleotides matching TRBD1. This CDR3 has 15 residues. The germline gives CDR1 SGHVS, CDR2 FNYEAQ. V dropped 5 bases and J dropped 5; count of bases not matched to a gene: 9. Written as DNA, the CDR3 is TGTGCCAGCAGCAAAGACAGGGCTAATAACAATGAGCAGTTCTTC. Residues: CASSKDRANNNEQFF. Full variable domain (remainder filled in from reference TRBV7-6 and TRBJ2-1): GAGVSQSPRYKVTKRGQDVALRCDPISGHVSLYWYRQALGQGPEFLTYFNYEAQQDKSGLPNDRFSAERPEGSISTLTIQRTEQRDSAMYRCASSKDRANNNEQFFGPGTRLTVL.

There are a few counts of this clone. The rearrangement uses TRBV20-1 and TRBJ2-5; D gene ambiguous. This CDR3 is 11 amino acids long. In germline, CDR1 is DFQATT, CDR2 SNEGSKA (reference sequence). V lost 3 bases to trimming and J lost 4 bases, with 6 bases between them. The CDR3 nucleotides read TGCAGTGCTAGCCTACGAGAGACCCAGTACTTC. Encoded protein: CSASLRETQYF.

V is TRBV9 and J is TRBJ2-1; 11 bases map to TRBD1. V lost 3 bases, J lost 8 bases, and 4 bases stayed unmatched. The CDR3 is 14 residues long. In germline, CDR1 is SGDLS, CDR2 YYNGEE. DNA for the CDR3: TGTGCCAGCAGCGCGGGACAGGGGGGCCATGAGCAGTTCTTC. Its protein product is CASSAGQGGHEQFF.

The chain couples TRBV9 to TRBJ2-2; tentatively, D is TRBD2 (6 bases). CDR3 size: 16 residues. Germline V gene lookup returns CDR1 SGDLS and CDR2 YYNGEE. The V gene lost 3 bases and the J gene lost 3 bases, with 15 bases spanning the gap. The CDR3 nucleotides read TGTGCCAGCAGCGGAAGACTAGTTGGGTACACCGGGGAGCTGTTTTTT. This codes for CASSGRLVGYTGELFF.

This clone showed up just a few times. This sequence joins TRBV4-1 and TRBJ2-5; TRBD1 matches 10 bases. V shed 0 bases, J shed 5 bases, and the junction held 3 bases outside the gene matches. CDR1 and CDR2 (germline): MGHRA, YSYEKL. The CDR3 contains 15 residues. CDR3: CASSQETGGGETQYF. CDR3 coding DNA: TGCGCCAGCAGCCAAGAGACAGGGGGCGGGGAGACCCAGTACTTC.

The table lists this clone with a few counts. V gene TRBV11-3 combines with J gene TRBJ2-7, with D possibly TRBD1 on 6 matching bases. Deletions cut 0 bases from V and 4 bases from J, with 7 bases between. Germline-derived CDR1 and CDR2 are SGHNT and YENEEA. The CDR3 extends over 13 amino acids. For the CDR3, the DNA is TGTGCCAGCAGCTTAGAAGGACAGTACGAGCAGTACTTC. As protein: CASSLEGQYEQYF.

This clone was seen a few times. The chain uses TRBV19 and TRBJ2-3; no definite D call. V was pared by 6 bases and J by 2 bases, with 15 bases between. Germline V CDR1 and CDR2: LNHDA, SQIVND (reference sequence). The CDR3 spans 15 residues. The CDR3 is CASRTDKTTTDTQYF. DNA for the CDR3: TGTGCCAGTAGGACTGACAAGACCACCACAGATACGCAGTATTTT.

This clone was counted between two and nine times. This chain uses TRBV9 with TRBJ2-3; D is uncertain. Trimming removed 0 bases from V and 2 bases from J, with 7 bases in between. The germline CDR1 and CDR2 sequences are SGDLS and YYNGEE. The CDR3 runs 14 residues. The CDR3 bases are TGTGCCAGCAGCGTAGGTCCGTACACAGATACGCAGTATTTT. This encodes CASSVGPYTDTQYF.

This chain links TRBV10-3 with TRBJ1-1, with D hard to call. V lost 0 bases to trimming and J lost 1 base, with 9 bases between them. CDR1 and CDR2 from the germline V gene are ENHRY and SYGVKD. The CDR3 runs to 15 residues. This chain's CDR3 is CAISESGRKNTEAFF. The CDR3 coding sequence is TGTGCCATCAGTGAGTCCGGACGGAAGAACACTGAAGCTTTCTTT.